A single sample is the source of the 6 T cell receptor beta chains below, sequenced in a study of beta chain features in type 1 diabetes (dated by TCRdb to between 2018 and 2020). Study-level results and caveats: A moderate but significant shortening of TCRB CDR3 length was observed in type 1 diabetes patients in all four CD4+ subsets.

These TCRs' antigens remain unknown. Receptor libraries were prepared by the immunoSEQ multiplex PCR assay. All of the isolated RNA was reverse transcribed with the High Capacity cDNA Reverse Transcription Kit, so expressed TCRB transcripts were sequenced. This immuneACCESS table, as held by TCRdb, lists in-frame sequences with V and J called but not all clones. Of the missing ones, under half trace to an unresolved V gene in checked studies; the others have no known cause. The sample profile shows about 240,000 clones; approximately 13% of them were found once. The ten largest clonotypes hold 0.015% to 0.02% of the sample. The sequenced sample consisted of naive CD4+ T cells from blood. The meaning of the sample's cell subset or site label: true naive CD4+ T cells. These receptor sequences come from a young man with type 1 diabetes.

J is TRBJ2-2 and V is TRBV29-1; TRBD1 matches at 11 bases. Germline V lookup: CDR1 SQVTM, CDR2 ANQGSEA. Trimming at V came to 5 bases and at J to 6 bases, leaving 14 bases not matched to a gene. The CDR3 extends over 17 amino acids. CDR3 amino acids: CSVRDRGNLFSAGELFF. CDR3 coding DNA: TGCAGCGTTCGGGACAGGGGGAATTTGTTTAGCGCCGGGGAGCTGTTTTTT.

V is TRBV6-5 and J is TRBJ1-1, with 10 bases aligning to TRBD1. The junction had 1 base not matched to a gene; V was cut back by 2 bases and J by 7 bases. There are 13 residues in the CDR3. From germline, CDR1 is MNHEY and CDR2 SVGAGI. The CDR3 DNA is TGTGCCAGCAGTTACCGGGACAGGGGTGAAGCTTTCTTT. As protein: CASSYRDRGEAFF.

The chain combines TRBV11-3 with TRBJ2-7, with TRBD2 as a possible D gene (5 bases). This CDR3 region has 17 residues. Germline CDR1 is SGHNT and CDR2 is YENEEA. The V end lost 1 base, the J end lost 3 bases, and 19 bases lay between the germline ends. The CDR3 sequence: CASSLAASEGSGYEQYF. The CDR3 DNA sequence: TGTGCCAGCAGCTTAGCCGCCTCCGAGGGAAGTGGCTACGAGCAGTACTTC.

CDR3 DNA: TGTGCCAGCAGCCTTAGACAGGGGGATGAAAAACTGTTTTTT. It yields the protein CASSLRQGDEKLFF. The chain has TRBV7-9 and TRBJ1-4; 9 nucleotides match TRBD1. V shed 5 bases, J shed 6 bases, and the junction held 4 bases outside the gene matches. Germline loops: CDR1 SEHNR, CDR2 FQNEAQ (reference sequence). The length of the CDR3 is 14 residues.

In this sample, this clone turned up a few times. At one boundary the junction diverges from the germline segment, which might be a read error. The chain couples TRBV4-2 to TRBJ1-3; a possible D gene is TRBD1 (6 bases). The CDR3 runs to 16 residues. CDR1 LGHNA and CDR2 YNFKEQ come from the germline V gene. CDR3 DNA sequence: TGTGCCAGCAGCGAAGATATGGTACAGGGTCCTTACCCAGTATATTTT. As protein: CASSEDMVQGPYPVYF.

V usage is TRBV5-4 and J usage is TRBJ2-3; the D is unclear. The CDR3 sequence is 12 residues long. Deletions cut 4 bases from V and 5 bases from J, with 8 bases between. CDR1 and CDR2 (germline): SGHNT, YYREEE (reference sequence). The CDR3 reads CASSRTLDTQYF. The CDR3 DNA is TGTGCCAGCAGCAGAACTCTAGATACGCAGTATTTT. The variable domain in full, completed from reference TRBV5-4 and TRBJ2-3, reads ETGVTQSPTHLIKTRGQQVTLRCSSQSGHNTVSWYQQALGQGPQFIFQYYREEENGRGNFPPRFSGLQFPNYSSELNVNALELDDSALYLCASSRTLDTQYFGPGTRLTVL.